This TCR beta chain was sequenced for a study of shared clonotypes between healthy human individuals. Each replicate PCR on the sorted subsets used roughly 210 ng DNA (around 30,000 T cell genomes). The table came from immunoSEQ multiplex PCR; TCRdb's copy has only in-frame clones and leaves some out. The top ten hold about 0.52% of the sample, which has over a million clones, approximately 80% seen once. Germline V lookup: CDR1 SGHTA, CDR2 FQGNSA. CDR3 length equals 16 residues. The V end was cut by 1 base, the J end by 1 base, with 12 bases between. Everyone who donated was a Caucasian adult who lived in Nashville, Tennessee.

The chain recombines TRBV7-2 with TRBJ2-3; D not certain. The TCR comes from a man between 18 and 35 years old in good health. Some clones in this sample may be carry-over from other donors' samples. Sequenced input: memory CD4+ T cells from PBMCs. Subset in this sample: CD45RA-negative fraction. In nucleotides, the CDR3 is TGTGCCAGCAGCTTAGGCGGCTTCGGCGGCACAGATACGCAGTATTTT. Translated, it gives CASSLGGFGGTDTQYF.